This T cell receptor beta chain was documented in a study of a mutant IDH1 vaccine in newly diagnosed glioma. General study findings and limits: Patients mounted vaccine-induced immune responses in roughly 93% of cases.

Trimming cost V 2 bases and J 2 bases, with 15 bases left between them. The CDR3 is 16 amino acids. Germline V gene lookup returns CDR1 LNHDA and CDR2 SQIVND (reference sequence). Only in-frame clones appear in the TCRdb table, and some are missing; sequencing was by immunoSEQ multiplex PCR. The sample has about 65,000 clones; 81% are singletons. The time point denotes: week 35, safety follow-up. Doses comprised 300 ug of mutant IDH1 20-mer peptide each, plus topical imiquimod. The donors' diagnosis was new WHO grade 3 or 4 astrocytoma that was IDH1-mutant and ATRX-lost. Notes on this clone: Antigen: not known.

The receptor was derived from a middle-aged man with glioma. The specimen comprised PBMCs, sampled from a glioma patient whose treatment included an IDH1 peptide vaccine. This chain uses TRBV19 with TRBJ1-2; TRBD1 might be the D (5 bases). CDR3 nucleotides: TGTGCCAGTAGTATAATGGAGGGGATGGAGAACTATGGCTACACCTTC. It specifies CASSIMEGMENYGYTF.